One and the same sample provided the 13 T cell receptor beta chains below, sequenced in a study of blood T cells in healthy people across ages. A J-beta primer mix and a sample-barcoded 5' primer were used in a second PCR of about 7 to 12 cycles. TCRdb reprocessed the 5' RACE reads via MiXCR and lists one record per CDR3 protein. This repertoire shows fewer than 950,000 distinct CDR3 sequences, 35% to 40% found once; its top ten account for approximately 13%. The sequenced sample consisted of blood. The source of these receptors is a man younger than 35 in good health.

The V and J genes are TRBV14 and TRBJ2-5; D perhaps matches TRBD2 (5 bases). The CDR3 totals 12 residues. The germline V and J ends were trimmed by 1 base and 12 bases, with 12 bases remaining between them. Germline assignment: CDR1 SGHDN and CDR2 FVKESK. CDR3 region: CASSQVLEVEYF. For the CDR3, the DNA is TGTGCCAGCAGCCAAGTCTTGGAGGTAGAGTACTTC. The full variable domain, with the rest looked up from reference TRBV14 and TRBJ2-5, is EAGVTQFPSHSVIEKGQTVTLRCDPISGHDNLYWYRRVMGKEIKFLLHFVKESKQDESGMPNNRFLAERTGGTYSTLKVQPAELEDSGVYFCASSQVLEVEYFGPGTRLLVL.

A few counts support this clonotype. The gene calls are TRBV21-1 and TRBJ1-2; TRBD1, the table's D call, was not compared with the DNA. TRBV21-1 constitutes a pseudogene. The length of the CDR3 is 16 residues. The chain's CDR3 is CASSKGHRVSGCSYTF. Here the CDR3 DNA reads TGTGCCAGCAGCAAAGGTCACCGGGTGAGCGGTTGTAGCTACACCTTC.

The rearrangement links TRBV20-1 to TRBJ1-2; TRBD1 is a possible D gene (5 bases). Trimming pared 5 bases from V and 4 bases from J, leaving 17 bases between. Germline CDR1 DFQATT, CDR2 SNEGSKA (reference sequence). The CDR3 is made up of 14 amino acids. The CDR3 is CSALRGGRSYGYTF. CDR3 nucleotides: TGCAGTGCTTTGAGGGGAGGAAGGAGCTATGGCTACACCTTC.

The rearrangement joins TRBV10-3 to TRBJ2-1; D is perhaps TRBD1 (5 bases). The germline V gene encodes CDR1 ENHRY and CDR2 SYGVKD. This CDR3 has 19 amino acids. With 2 bases removed from V and 8 bases from J, the gap between germline ends came to 28 bases. The CDR3 nucleotides are TGTGCCATCAGTGAGCACTTAGGAAGGGGTCCTTCGCAAATTGATGAGCAGTTCTTC. It codes for CAISEHLGRGPSQIDEQFF.

The rearrangement links TRBV7-8 to TRBJ1-2; D not resolved. CDR1 is SGHVS, CDR2 FQNEAQ, per germline. The CDR3 is 12 amino acids. Trimming left V 5 bases short and J 5 bases short, with 9 bases between. As DNA, the CDR3 is TGTGCCAGCAGCCCCGGGGAGTATGGCTACACCTTC. Translating gives CASSPGEYGYTF.

The chain combines TRBV6-2 or TRBV6-3 with TRBJ2-5; 7 bases map to TRBD2. The CDR3 spans 16 residues. From germline, CDR1 is MNHEY and CDR2 SVGEGT. With 0 bases clipped from V and 2 bases from J, the junction kept 6 bases outside the gene matches. In DNA, the CDR3 is TGTGCCAGCAGTTACTCGAGCCCTAGCGGTCAAGAGACCCAGTACTTC. As protein: CASSYSSPSGQETQYF.

This clonotype was found a few times. The genes are TRBV4-2 and TRBJ2-1; 10 nucleotides line up with TRBD2. This CDR3 is 15 amino acids long. Trimming took 5 bases from V and 5 from J; bases not matched to a gene: 6. CDR1 is LGHNA and CDR2 is YNFKEQ in the germline V gene. CDR3 protein: CASSSGTSADNEQFF. The CDR3 DNA is TGTGCCAGCAGCTCCGGGACTAGCGCCGACAATGAGCAGTTCTTC.

This clonotype appeared a few times. This chain uses TRBV6-9 with TRBJ2-7; D is uncertain. V shed 4 bases and J shed 7 bases, with 14 bases lying between them. Looked up from germline, CDR1 is MNHGY and CDR2 is SVAAGI. This CDR3 spans 13 amino acids. In nucleotides, the CDR3 is TGTGCCAGCAGTTCCGACTCCTCCCATGAGCAGTACTTC. This gives the protein CASSSDSSHEQYF.

V and J are TRBV7-9 and TRBJ2-7, with D unresolved. The CDR3 totals 14 residues. The germline V and J ends were trimmed by 1 base and 1 base, with 8 bases remaining between them. From germline, CDR1 is SEHNR and CDR2 FQNEAQ (reference sequence). DNA of the CDR3: TGTGCCAGCAGCTTAGTGGTCAGTTCCTACGAGCAGTACTTC. It yields the protein CASSLVVSSYEQYF.

This clonotype has only a few counts. The genes are TRBV29-1 and TRBJ2-7; 8 positions match TRBD2. The CDR3 runs 14 residues. Trimming took 6 bases from V and 7 from J; bases not matched to a gene: 14. CDR1 and CDR2 (germline): SQVTM, ANQGSEA. For the CDR3, the DNA is TGCAGCGTCGTCGGGGGGGCGAGAACCAATGAGCAGTACTTC. This codes for CSVVGGARTNEQYF.

On this clonotype: One end of the junction fails to match germline, which may point to a read error. This chain uses TRBV28 with TRBJ2-1; no firm D call. This CDR3 region has 16 residues. In germline, CDR1 is MDHEN, CDR2 SYDVKM. The DNA of the CDR3 is TGTGCCAGCAGTTTAGAGGCTTTGAGCTCCTACAGTGAGCAGTTCTTC. Its translation: CASSLEALSSYSEQFF.

V gene TRBV7-2 combines with J gene TRBJ2-1; perhaps TRBD2 as D (5 bases). CDR1 and CDR2 from the germline V gene are SGHTA and FQGNSA. V was shortened by 1 base and J by 8 bases, with 15 bases between the two germline ends. The CDR3 loop spans 15 amino acids. DNA for the CDR3: TGTGCCAGCAGCTTAGTAGGAGGCCTTTTGGATGAGCAGTTCTTC. It is translated as CASSLVGGLLDEQFF.

This clonotype was counted only a few times. V and J are TRBV12-3 or TRBV12-4 and TRBJ1-1; D may be TRBD1 (6 bases). V gave up 6 bases and J gave up 4 bases, with 12 bases separating them. CDR3 length: 13 residues. The CDR3 region is CASRLGGSTEAFF. CDR3 DNA: TGTGCCAGCAGACTAGGGGGGAGCACTGAAGCTTTCTTT.